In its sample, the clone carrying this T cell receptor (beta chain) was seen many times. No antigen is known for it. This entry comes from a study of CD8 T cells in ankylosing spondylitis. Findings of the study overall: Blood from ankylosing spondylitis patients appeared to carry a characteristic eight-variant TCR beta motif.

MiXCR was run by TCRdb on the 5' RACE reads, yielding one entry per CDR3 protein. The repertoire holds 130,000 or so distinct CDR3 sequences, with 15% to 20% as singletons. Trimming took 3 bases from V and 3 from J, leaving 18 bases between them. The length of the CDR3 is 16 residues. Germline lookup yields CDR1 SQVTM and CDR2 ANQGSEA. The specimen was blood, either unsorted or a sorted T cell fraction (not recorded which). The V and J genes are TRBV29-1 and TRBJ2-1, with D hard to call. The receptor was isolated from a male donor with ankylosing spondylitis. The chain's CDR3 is CSVDFFDLGDYNEQFF. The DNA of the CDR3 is TGCAGCGTTGACTTTTTCGATCTTGGGGACTACAATGAGCAGTTCTTC.